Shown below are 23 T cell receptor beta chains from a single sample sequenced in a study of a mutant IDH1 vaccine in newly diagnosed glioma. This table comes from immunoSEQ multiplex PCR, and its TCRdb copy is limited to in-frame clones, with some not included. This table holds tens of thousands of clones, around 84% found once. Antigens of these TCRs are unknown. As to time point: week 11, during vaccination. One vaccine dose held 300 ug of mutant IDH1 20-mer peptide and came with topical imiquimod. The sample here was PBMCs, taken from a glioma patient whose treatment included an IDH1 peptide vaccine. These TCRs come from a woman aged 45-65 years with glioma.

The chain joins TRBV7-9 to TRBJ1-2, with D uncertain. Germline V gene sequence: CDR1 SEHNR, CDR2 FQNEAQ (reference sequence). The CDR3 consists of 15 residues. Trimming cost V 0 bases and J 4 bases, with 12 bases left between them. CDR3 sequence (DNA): TGTGCCAGCAGCTTAGCGTCGGCGGAGGGCTATGGCTACACCTTC. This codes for CASSLASAEGYGYTF.

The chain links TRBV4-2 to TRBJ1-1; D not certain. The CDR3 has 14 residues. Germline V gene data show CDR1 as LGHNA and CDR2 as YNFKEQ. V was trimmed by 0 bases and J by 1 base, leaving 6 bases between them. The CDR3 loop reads CASSQEQQNTEAFF. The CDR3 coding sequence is TGTGCCAGCAGCCAAGAACAGCAGAACACTGAAGCTTTCTTT.

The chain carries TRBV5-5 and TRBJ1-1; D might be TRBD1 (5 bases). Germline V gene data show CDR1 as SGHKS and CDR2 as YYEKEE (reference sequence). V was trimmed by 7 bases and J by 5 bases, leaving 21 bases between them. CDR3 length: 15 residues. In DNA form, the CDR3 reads TGTGCCAGCTCCCCCGGGGCGGGGATCGGGACTGAAGCTTTCTTT. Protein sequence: CASSPGAGIGTEAFF.

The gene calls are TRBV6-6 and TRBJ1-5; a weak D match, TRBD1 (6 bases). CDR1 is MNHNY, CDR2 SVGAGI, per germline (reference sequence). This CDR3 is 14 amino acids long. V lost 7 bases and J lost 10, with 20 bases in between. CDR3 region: CASTITTQGQPQHF. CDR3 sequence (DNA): TGTGCCAGCACTATAACGACTCAGGGACAACCCCAGCATTTT.

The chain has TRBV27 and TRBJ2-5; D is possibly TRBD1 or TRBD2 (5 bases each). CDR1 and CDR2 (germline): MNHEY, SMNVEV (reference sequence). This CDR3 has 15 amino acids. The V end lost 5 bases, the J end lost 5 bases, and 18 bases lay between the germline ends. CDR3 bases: TGTGCCAGCAGTCCCACCGGGGACCTGGGGGAGACCCAGTACTTC. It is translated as CASSPTGDLGETQYF.

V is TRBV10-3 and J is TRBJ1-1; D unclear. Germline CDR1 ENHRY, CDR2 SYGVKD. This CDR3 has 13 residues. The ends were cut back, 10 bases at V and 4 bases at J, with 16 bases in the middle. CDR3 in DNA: TGTGCCACAGCGGCCTTGGAGGGCACTGAAGCTTTCTTT. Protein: CATAALEGTEAFF.

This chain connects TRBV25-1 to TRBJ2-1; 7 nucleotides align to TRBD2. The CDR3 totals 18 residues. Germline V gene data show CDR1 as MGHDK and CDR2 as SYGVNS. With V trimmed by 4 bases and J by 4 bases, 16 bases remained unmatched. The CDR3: CASSATPSPAGIYNEQFF. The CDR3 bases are TGTGCCAGCAGTGCTACCCCCTCGCCAGCGGGGATTTACAATGAGCAGTTCTTC.

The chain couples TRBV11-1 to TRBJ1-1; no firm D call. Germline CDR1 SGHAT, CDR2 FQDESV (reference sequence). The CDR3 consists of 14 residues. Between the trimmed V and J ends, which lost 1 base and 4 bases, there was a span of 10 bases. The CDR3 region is CASSLGTGVTEAFF. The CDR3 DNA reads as TGTGCCAGCAGCTTAGGGACGGGAGTCACTGAAGCTTTCTTT.

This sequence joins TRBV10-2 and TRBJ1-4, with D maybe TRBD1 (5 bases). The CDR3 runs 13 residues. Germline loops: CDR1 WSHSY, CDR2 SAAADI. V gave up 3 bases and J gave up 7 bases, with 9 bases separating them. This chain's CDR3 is CASSDSRVEKLFF. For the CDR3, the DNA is TGCGCCAGCAGTGATTCCAGGGTTGAAAAACTGTTTTTT.

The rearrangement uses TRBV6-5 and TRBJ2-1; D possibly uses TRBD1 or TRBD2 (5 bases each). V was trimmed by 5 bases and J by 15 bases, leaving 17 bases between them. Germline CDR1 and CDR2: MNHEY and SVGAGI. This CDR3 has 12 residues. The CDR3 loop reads CASSPGTVRWFF. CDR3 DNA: TGTGCCAGCAGTCCCGGGACCGTCCGTTGGTTCTTC.

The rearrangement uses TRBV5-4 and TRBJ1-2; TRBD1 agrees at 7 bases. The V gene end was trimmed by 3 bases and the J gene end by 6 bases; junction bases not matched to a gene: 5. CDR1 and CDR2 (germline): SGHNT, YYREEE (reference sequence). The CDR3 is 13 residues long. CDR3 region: CASSSTGFDGYTF. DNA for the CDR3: TGTGCCAGCAGCTCGACAGGGTTTGATGGCTACACCTTC.

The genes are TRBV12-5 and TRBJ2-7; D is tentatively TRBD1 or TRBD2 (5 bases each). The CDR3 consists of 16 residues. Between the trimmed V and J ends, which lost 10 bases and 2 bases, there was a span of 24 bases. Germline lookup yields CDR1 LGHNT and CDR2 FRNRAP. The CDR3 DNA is TGTGCTAATCCCGGGACCTACGAAACTCTTACCTACGAGCAGTACTTC. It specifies CANPGTYETLTYEQYF.

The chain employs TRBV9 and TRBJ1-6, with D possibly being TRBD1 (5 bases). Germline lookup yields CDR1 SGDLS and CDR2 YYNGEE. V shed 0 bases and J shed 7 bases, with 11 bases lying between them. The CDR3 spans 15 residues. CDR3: CASSVGGEGNSPLHF. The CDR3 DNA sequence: TGTGCCAGCAGCGTAGGGGGGGAGGGAAATTCACCCCTCCACTTT. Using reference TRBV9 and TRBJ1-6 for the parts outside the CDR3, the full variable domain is DSGVTQTPKHLITATGQRVTLRCSPRSGDLSVYWYQQSLDQGLQFLIQYYNGEERAKGNILERFSAQQFPDLHSELNLSSLELGDSALYFCASSVGGEGNSPLHFGNGTRLTVT.

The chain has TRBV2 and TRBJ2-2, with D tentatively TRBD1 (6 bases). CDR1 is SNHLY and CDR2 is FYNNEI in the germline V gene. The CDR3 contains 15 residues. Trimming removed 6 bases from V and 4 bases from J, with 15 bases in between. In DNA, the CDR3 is TGTGCCAGCAGCCCCACAGGGTTTACCACCGGGGAGCTGTTTTTT. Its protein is CASSPTGFTTGELFF.

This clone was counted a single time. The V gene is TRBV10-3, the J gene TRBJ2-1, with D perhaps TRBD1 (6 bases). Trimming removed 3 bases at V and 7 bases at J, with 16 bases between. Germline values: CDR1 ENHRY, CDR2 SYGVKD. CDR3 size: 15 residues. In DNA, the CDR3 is TGTGCCATCAGTGATCCTCCCACAGGGAGAAATGAGCAGTTCTTC. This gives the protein CAISDPPTGRNEQFF.

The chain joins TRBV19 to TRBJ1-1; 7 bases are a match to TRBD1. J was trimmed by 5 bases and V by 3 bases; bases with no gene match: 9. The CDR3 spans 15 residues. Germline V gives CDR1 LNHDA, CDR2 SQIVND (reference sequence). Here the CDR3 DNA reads TGTGCCAGTAGTATTCAGGGGGGGTTGAGGACTGAAGCTTTCTTT. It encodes CASSIQGGLRTEAFF.

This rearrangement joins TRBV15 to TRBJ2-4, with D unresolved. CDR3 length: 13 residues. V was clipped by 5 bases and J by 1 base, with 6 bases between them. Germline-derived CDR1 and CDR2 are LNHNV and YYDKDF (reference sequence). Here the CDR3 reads CATSEGAKNIQYF. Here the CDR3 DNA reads TGTGCCACCAGCGAAGGGGCCAAAAACATTCAGTACTTC.

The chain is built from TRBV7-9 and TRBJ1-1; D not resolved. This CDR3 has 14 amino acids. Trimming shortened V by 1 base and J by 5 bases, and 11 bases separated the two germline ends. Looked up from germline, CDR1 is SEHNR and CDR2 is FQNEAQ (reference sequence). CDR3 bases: TGTGCCAGCAGCTTAGGTTCCGCAGCAACTGAAGCTTTCTTT. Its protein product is CASSLGSAATEAFF.

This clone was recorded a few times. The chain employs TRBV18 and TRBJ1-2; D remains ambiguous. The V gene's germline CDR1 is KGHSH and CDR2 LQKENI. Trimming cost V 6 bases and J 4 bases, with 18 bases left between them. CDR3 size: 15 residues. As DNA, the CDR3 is TGTGCCAGCTCTTCAAGGAGGGAGGATTCCTATGGCTACACCTTC. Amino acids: CASSSRREDSYGYTF.

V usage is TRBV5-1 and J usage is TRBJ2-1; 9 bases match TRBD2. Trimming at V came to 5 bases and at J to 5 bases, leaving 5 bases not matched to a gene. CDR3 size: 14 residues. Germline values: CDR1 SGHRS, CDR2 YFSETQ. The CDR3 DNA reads TGCGCCAGCAGGGGGCGGGGGGGCGACAATGAGCAGTTCTTC. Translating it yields CASRGRGGDNEQFF.

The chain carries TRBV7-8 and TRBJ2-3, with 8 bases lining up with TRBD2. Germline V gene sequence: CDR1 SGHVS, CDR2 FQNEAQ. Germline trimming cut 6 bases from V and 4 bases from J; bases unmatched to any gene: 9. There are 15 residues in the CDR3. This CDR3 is CASRRGLEISDTQYF. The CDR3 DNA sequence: TGTGCCAGCAGAAGGGGACTAGAGATATCAGATACGCAGTATTTT.

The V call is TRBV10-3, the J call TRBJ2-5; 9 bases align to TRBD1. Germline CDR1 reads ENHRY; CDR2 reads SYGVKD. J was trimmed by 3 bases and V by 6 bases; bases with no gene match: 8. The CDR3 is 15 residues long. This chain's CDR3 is CAIRNYRGLEETQYF. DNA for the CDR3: TGTGCCATCAGGAACTACAGGGGGCTTGAAGAGACCCAGTACTTC.

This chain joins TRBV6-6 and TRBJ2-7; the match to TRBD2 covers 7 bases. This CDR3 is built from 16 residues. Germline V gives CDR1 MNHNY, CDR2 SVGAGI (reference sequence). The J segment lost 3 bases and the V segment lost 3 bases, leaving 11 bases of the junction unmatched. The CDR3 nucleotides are TGTGCCAGCAGTTATCCCAGTCGCGGGGGAATCTACGAGCAGTACTTC. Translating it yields CASSYPSRGGIYEQYF.